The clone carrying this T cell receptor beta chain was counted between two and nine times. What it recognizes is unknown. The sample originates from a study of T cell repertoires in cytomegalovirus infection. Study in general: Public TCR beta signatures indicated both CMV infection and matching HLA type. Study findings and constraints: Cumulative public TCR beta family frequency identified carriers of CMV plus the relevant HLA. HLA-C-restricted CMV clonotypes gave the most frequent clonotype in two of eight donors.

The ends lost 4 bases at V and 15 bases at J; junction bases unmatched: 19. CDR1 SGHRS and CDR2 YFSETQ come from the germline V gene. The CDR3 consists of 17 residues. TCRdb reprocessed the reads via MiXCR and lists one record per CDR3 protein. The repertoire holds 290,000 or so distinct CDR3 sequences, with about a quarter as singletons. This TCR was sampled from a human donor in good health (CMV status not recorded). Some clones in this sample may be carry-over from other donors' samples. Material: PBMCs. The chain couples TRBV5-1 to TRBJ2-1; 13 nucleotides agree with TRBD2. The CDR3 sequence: CASSLFPSGTSGVQGFF. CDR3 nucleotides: TGCGCCAGCAGCCTGTTCCCTTCCGGGACTAGCGGGGTCCAGGGGTTCTTC.